This record looks at one TCR beta chain sequence and its context. This sample was included in a study of blood T cell repertoires in COVID-19. Overall study context: There were acute and convalescent COVID-19 samples, and they came from the United States, Italy and Spain. Sources were T cells, B-cell-depleted T cells, or PBMCs; the material itself was cDNA or gDNA.

Authors' analysis steps: The authors estimated nucleated cell counts from reference gene primer amplification. The data were produced by immunoSEQ multiplex PCR, yet TCRdb's version contains in-frame clones alone and is incomplete. V, J and clone size reflect that table, while D and trimming were determined from the DNA. The repertoire consists of about 240,000 clones, with more than 75% occurring once and the leading ten covering around 7.3%. V shed 3 bases and J shed 0 bases, with 7 bases lying between them. The germline V gene encodes CDR1 SGDLS and CDR2 YYNGEE. The CDR3 covers 14 residues. The genes are TRBV9 and TRBJ2-1; D remains ambiguous. The sample taken for sequencing was peripheral blood. The receptor was isolated from a woman between 70 and 85 years old with active or convalescent COVID-19. The CDR3 is CASSEQISYNEQFF. The CDR3 DNA is TGTGCCAGCAGCGAACAGATCTCCTACAATGAGCAGTTCTTC.